This is a list of T cell receptor beta chains from one sample in a study of regulatory T cells in long-lasting Graves disease. TCRdb analysed the multiplex PCR reads with MiXCR anew, one entry per CDR3 protein. The table has 450,000 to 600,000 distinct CDR3 sequences, 13% seen once; the top ten hold roughly a tenth. These same data were also listed under a study on T cells in Graves' hyperthyroidism and ophthalmopathy.

The sample was peripheral blood mononuclear cells (PBMCs), taken at new diagnosis, from a patient treated with antithyroid drugs. The source is a man aged 25 to 40 with Graves disease. Each CDR3 is given with its conserved first and last residue. The D gene is left open where the match is weak. Some rows mark clone size as missing; the rest say once, few, many or name a class of expanded clone.

cdr3_length | j_call | clone_size | v_call | d_call | cdr3_nt | cdr3_aa
14 | TRBJ1-1 | many | TRBV3-1 | - | TGTGCCAGCAGCCAACGGGATGTAAACACTGAAGCTTTCTTT | CASSQRDVNTEAFF
12 | TRBJ2-7 | many | TRBV12-3/TRBV12-4 | - | TGTGCCAGCAGTTTCGGCATCAACGAGCAGTACTTC | CASSFGINEQYF
12 | TRBJ2-5 | many | TRBV12-3/TRBV12-4 | - | TGTGCCAGCAGTATGGGGGAAGAGACCCAGTACTTC | CASSMGEETQYF
14 | TRBJ1-1 | many | TRBV10-3 | TRBD1 | TGTGCCATCACCCGGGACAGGGAGAACACTGAAGCTTTCTTT | CAITRDRENTEAFF
15 | TRBJ2-1 | - | TRBV6-1 | TRBD2 | TGTGCCAGCAGGGACAGCGGGAGGGCCCGAAATGAGCAGTTCTTC | CASRDSGRARNEQFF
11 | TRBJ2-5 | - | TRBV29-1 | TRBD1 | TGCAGCGCCGACAGGGAAGAGGCCCAGTACTTC | CSADREEAQYF
13 | TRBJ1-2 | many | TRBV2 | - | TGTGCCAGCACCCAGGGAGAGTTTCCTCGCTACACCTTC | CASTQGEFPRYTF
16 | TRBJ2-7 | many | TRBV7-9 | - | TGTGCCAGCAGCTTATCGCCGGGACTCCCCCTGGACGAGCAGTACTTC | CASSLSPGLPLDEQYF
14 | TRBJ1-4 | few | TRBV6-1 | - | TGTGCCAGCAGCCCAATAGGGGAGGTTGGAAAACTGTTTTTT | CASSPIGEVGKLFF
14 | TRBJ2-7 | many | TRBV12-3/TRBV12-4 | - | TGTGCCAGCAGTCTTTTTGGACCCGGGGGCGAGCAGTACTTC | CASSLFGPGGEQYF
15 | TRBJ1-2 | - | TRBV7-3 | - | TGTGCCAGCAGCCTCACGGGGGAGGCGAACTATGGCTACACCTTC | CASSLTGEANYGYTF
17 | TRBJ2-3 | many | TRBV20-1 | TRBD2 | TGCAGTGCTAGAAAGGTTACTAGCGGGAGTTTCGCGCATACGCAGTATTTT | CSARKVTSGSFAHTQYF
16 | TRBJ2-5 | - | TRBV7-9 | - | TGTGCCAGCAGCCAAGATTCGTCCAGCCTCCAAGAGACCCAGTACTTC | CASSQDSSSLQETQYF
15 | TRBJ2-7 | many | TRBV29-1 | - | TGCAGCGTTGTTTTATCAGAGAAGAGTCCCTACGAGCAGTACTTC | CSVVLSEKSPYEQYF
15 | TRBJ1-3 | - | TRBV5-1 | TRBD1 | TGCGCCAGCAGCGCGGGACAGACCTCTGGAAACACCATATATTTT | CASSAGQTSGNTIYF
14 | TRBJ1-5 | many | TRBV27 | - | TGTGCCAGCAGTTTATGGGGGGGGGATCAGCCCCAGCATTTT | CASSLWGGDQPQHF
16 | TRBJ2-7 | few | TRBV18 | - | TGTGCCAGCTCACCATTTAAGGACAGCCCCTCCTACGAGCAGTACTTC | CASSPFKDSPSYEQYF
13 | TRBJ2-1 | many | TRBV11-2 | - | TGTGCCAGCAGCTTAGGAGGGGACTATGAGCAGTTCTTC | CASSLGGDYEQFF
13 | TRBJ2-7 | many | TRBV10-3 | - | TGTGCCATCAGTATGACCGATTCCTACGAGCAGTACTTC | CAISMTDSYEQYF
12 | TRBJ2-7 | - | TRBV30 | - | TGTGCCTGGGAGCCGGGAGTACAAGAGCAGTACTTC | CAWEPGVQEQYF
15 | TRBJ2-7 | many | TRBV6-5 | - | TGTGCCAGCAGTTATTCAGGGGATCAGTTCTACGAGCAGTACTTC | CASSYSGDQFYEQYF
14 | TRBJ2-7 | few | TRBV12-3/TRBV12-4 | TRBD2 | TGTGCCAGCAGTTTTAAACTAGCGGGAGCAGAGCAGTACTTC | CASSFKLAGAEQYF
13 | TRBJ2-5 | many | TRBV24-1 | - | TGTGCCACCAGTGATTGGGGCCAAGAGACCCAGTACTTC | CATSDWGQETQYF
12 | TRBJ1-3 | many | TRBV28 | TRBD1 | TGTGCCAAGGACAGGGCTGGAAACACCATATATTTT | CAKDRAGNTIYF
18 | TRBJ2-1 | many | TRBV12-3/TRBV12-4 | TRBD2 | TGTGCCAGCAGTTATGGGACTAGCGGGAGGTACTGGGCCAATGAGCAGTTCTTC | CASSYGTSGRYWANEQFF
16 | TRBJ1-5 | - | TRBV24-1 | TRBD1 | TGTGCCACCAGTGATGGGACAGTTGGGGGAGGTCAGCCCCAGCATTTT | CATSDGTVGGGQPQHF
14 | TRBJ1-4 | many | TRBV12-3/TRBV12-4 | TRBD1 | TGTGCCAGCAGGCGACAGGGCCGGAATGAAAAACTGTTTTTT | CASRRQGRNEKLFF
19 | TRBJ2-1 | - | TRBV5-1 | - | TGCGCCAGCAGCTTGATCGTGGGAGCTCTACCTAGCTCCTACAATGAGCAGTTCTTC | CASSLIVGALPSSYNEQFF
13 | TRBJ1-1 | - | TRBV10-3 | - | TGTGCCATCAGAGAGACGGAGGGGACTGAAGCTTTCTTT | CAIRETEGTEAFF
16 | TRBJ2-5 | many | TRBV7-2 | TRBD2 | TGTGCCAGCACCCTAACGGGACTAGTTGGGGGGGAGACCCAGTACTTC | CASTLTGLVGGETQYF
16 | TRBJ2-3 | many | TRBV12-3/TRBV12-4 | TRBD2 | TGTGCCAGCAGTTTACCACTAGCGGGCGGGTTGGGGACGCAGTATTTT | CASSLPLAGGLGTQYF
13 | TRBJ2-2 | many | TRBV12-3/TRBV12-4 | TRBD2 | TGTGCCAGGAAGACTAGCGACACCGGGGAGCTGTTTTTT | CARKTSDTGELFF
14 | TRBJ2-7 | many | TRBV28 | - | TGTGCCAGCAGTTTAAGGGGGGCAGGGAGCGAGCAGTACTTC | CASSLRGAGSEQYF
18 | TRBJ1-1 | many | TRBV11-2 | TRBD1 | TGTGCCAGCAGGACCAATAGCCGTGGGACAGGCTCTGACACTGAAGCTTTCTTT | CASRTNSRGTGSDTEAFF
11 | TRBJ2-1 | many | TRBV2 | - | TGTGCCAGCAGTCCCTCCAATGAGCAGTTCTTC | CASSPSNEQFF
17 | TRBJ2-1 | - | TRBV27 | TRBD2 | TGTGCCAGCAGTTTATCGGTAGCGGGAGGGCCGGGTAATGAGCAGTTCTTC | CASSLSVAGGPGNEQFF
11 | TRBJ2-5 | many | TRBV30 | - | TGTGCCTGGAGTGCCGGAAAGACCCAGTACTTC | CAWSAGKTQYF
13 | TRBJ2-5 | many | TRBV24-1 | - | TGTGCCACCAGTGGGTCCCTACAAGAGACCCAGTACTTC | CATSGSLQETQYF
18 | TRBJ2-5 | - | TRBV7-6 | TRBD2 | TGTGCCAGCAGCTTATTGGCGGGAGTAGAGCAGGGTCAAGAGACCCAGTACTTC | CASSLLAGVEQGQETQYF
14 | TRBJ1-1 | - | TRBV12-3/TRBV12-4 | TRBD1 | TGTGCCAGCAGTGAATTTGGACAGGGCACTGAAGCTTTCTTT | CASSEFGQGTEAFF
15 | TRBJ1-4 | few | TRBV29-1 | TRBD1 | TGCAGCGTAGCAGGGGGTCATATGACTAATGAAAAACTGTTTTTT | CSVAGGHMTNEKLFF
12 | TRBJ1-4 | many | TRBV28 | - | TGTGCCAGCAGGGTATCTAATGAAAAACTGTTTTTT | CASRVSNEKLFF
14 | TRBJ2-1 | many | TRBV12-3/TRBV12-4 | TRBD1 | TGTGCCCTCAAGGGGAAGGGGGCACCCAATGAGCAGTTCTTC | CALKGKGAPNEQFF
16 | TRBJ1-6 | - | TRBV6-2/TRBV6-3 | - | TGTGCCAGCAGTTACTCGATAACAGCTTCTAATTCACCCCTCCACTTT | CASSYSITASNSPLHF
16 | TRBJ2-3 | - | TRBV7-6 | TRBD2 | TGTGCCAGCAGCTCCCCAGCGGGAGGCGTCGCAGATACGCAGTATTTT | CASSSPAGGVADTQYF
15 | TRBJ2-7 | - | TRBV20-1 | - | TGCAGTGCTAGAGATCTCAAAGGACTGAACTACGAGCAGTACTTC | CSARDLKGLNYEQYF
15 | TRBJ2-1 | - | TRBV6-4 | - | TGTGCCAGCAGTGACTGGAAGCAGGGGCGCAATGAGCAGTTCTTC | CASSDWKQGRNEQFF
15 | TRBJ2-3 | few | TRBV18 | TRBD2 | TGTGCCAGCTCCCCCACTAGCGGGTTTACAGATACGCAGTATTTT | CASSPTSGFTDTQYF
16 | TRBJ2-5 | many | TRBV20-1 | TRBD2 | TGCAGTGCTCGCGGACTAGCGGGAGAGGGGCAAGAGACCCAGTACTTC | CSARGLAGEGQETQYF
15 | TRBJ2-3 | - | TRBV9 | TRBD1 | TGTGCCAGCAGCGTAGGGGACAGGAACACAGATACGCAGTATTTT | CASSVGDRNTDTQYF
14 | TRBJ1-3 | - | TRBV7-9 | - | TGTGCCAGCAGCTTTGGACAAATTGGAAACACCATATATTTT | CASSFGQIGNTIYF
14 | TRBJ2-7 | few | TRBV24-1 | - | TGTGCCACCAGTGATCCAGGGGGGAACTACGAGCAGTACTTC | CATSDPGGNYEQYF